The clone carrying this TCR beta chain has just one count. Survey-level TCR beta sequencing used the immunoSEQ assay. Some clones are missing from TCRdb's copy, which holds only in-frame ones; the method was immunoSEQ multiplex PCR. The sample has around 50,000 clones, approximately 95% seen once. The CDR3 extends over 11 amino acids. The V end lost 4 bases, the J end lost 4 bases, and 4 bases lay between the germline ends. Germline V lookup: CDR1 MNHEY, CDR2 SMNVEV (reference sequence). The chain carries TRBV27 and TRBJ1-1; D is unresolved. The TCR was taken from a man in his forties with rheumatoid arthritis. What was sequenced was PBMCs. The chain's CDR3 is CASSSGTEAFF. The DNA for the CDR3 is TGTGCCAGCAGTTCGGGCACTGAAGCTTTCTTT.